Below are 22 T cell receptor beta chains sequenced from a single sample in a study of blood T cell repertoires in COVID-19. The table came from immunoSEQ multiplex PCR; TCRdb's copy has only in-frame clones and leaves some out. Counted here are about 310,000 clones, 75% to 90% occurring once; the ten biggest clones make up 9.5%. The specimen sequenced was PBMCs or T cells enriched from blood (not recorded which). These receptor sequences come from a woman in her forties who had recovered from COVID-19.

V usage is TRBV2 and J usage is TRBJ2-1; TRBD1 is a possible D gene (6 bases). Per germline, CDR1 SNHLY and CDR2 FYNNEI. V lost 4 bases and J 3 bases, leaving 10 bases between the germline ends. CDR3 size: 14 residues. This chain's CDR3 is CASSGGQVYNEQFF. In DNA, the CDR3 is TGTGCCAGCAGTGGGGGACAAGTCTACAATGAGCAGTTCTTC. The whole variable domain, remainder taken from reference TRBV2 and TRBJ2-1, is EPEVTQTPSHQVTQMGQEVILRCVPISNHLYFYWYRQILGQKVEFLVSFYNNEISEKSEIFDDQFSVERPDGSNFTLKIRSTKLEDSAMYFCASSGGQVYNEQFFGPGTRLTVL.

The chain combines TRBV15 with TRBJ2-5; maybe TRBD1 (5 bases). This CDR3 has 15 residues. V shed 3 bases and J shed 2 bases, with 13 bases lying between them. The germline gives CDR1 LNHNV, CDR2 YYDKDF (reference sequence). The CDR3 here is CATSRPTEYQETQYF. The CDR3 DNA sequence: TGTGCCACCAGCAGGCCGACAGAATATCAAGAGACCCAGTACTTC.

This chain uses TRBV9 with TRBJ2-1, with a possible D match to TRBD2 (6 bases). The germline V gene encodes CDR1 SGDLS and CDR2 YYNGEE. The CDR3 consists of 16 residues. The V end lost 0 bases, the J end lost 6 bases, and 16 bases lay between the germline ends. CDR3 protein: CASSVAGDSLGNEQFF. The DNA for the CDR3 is TGTGCCAGCAGCGTAGCTGGGGACTCCTTAGGCAATGAGCAGTTCTTC.

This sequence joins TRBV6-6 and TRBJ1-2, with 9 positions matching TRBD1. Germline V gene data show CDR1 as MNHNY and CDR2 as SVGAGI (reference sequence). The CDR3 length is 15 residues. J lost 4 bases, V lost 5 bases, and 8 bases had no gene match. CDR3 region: CASSQGQGGVYGYTF. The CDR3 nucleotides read TGTGCCAGCAGTCAGGGACAGGGAGGAGTCTATGGCTACACCTTC.

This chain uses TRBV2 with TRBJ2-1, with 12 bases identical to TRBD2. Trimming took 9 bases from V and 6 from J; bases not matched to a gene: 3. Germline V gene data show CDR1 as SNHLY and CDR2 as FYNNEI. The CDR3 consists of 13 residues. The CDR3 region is CASGLAGINEQFF. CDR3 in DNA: TGTGCCAGTGGACTAGCGGGAATCAATGAGCAGTTCTTC.

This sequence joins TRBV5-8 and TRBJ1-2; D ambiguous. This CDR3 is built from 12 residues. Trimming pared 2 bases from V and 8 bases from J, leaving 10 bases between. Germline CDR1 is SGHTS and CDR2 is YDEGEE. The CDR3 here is CASSLRLRGYTF. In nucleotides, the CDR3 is TGTGCCAGCAGCTTAAGACTTCGCGGCTACACCTTC.

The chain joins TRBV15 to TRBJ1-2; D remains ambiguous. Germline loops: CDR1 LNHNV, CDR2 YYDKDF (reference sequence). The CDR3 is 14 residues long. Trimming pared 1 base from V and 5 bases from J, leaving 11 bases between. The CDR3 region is CATSRGPGLYGYTF. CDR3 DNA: TGTGCCACCAGCAGAGGGCCGGGGTTATATGGCTACACCTTC. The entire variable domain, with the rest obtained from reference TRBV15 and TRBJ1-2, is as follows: DAMVIQNPRYQVTQFGKPVTLSCSQTLNHNVMYWYQQKSSQAPKLLFHYYDKDFNNEADTPDNFQSRRPNTSFCFLDIRSPGLGDTAMYLCATSRGPGLYGYTFGSGTRLTVV.

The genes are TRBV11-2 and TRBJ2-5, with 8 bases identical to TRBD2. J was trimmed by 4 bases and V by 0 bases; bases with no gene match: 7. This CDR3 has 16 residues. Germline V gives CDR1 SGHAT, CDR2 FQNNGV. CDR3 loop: CASSLDRGGGRETQYF. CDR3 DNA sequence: TGTGCCAGCAGCTTAGATCGGGGGGGAGGTCGAGAGACCCAGTACTTC.

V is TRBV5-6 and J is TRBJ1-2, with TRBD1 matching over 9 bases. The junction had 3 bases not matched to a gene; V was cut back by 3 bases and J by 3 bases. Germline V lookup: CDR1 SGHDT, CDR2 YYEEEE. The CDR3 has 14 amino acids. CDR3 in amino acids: CASSSGQGYYGYTF. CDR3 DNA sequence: TGTGCCAGCAGCTCCGGACAGGGGTACTATGGCTACACCTTC.

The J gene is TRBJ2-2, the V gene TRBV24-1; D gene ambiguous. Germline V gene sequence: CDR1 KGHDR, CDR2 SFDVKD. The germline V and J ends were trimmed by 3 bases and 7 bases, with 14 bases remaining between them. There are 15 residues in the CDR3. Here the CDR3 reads CATSDIQAAHGELFF. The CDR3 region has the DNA TGTGCCACCAGTGATATCCAGGCTGCGCACGGGGAGCTGTTTTTT.

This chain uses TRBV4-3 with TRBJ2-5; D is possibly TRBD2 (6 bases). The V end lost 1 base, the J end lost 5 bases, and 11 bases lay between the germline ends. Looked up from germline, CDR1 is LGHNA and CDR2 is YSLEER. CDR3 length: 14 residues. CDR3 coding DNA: TGCGCCAGCAGCCAAGGGACTGGGGGGGAGACCCAGTACTTC. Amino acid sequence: CASSQGTGGETQYF.

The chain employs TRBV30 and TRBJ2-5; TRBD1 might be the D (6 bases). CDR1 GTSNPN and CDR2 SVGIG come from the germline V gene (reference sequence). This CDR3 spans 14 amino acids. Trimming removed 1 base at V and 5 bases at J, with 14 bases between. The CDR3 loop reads CAWSETGLRETQYF. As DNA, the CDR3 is TGTGCCTGGAGTGAAACAGGGCTCAGGGAGACCCAGTACTTC.

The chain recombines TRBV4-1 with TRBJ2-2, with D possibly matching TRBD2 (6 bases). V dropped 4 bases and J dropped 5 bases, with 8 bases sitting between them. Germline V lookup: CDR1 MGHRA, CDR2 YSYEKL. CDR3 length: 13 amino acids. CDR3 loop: CASSRGRTGELFF. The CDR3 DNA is TGCGCCAGCAGCCGAGGGAGGACCGGGGAGCTGTTTTTT.

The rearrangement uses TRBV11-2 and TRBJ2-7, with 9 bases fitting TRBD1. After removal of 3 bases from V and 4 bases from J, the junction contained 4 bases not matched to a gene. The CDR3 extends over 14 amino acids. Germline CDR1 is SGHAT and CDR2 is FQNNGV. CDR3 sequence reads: CASSFGTGKYEQYF. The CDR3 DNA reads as TGTGCCAGCAGCTTCGGGACAGGGAAATACGAGCAGTACTTC.

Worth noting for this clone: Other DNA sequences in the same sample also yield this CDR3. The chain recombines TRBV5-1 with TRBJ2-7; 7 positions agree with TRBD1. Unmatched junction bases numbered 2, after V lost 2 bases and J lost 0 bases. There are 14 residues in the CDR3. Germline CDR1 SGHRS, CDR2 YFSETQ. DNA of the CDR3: TGCGCCAGCAGCTTAAACAGGGGCTCCTACGAGCAGTACTTC. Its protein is CASSLNRGSYEQYF.

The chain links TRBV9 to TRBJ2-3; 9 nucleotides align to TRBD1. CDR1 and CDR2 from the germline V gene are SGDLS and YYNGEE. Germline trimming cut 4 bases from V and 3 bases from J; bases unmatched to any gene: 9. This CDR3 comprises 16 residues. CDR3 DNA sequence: TGTGCCAGCAGCCCAGCAGGGACAGGGAGGACAGATACGCAGTATTTT. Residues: CASSPAGTGRTDTQYF.

The CDR3 nucleotides read TGTGCCAGTACCCTTAGCGGGGGTCCGAACACCGGGGAGCTGTTTTTT. Protein: CASTLSGGPNTGELFF. V usage is TRBV9 and J usage is TRBJ2-2; 9 bases agree with TRBD2. Per the germline V gene, CDR1 is SGDLS and CDR2 is YYNGEE. Germline trimming cut 8 bases from V and 0 bases from J; bases unmatched to any gene: 8. This CDR3 spans 16 amino acids.

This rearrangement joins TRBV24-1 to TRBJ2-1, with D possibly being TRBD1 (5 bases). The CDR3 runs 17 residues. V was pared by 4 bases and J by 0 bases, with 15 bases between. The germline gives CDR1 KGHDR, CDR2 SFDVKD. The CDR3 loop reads CATSDRVRRSSYNEQFF. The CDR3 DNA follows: TGTGCCACCAGTGACAGGGTCCGAAGAAGCTCCTACAATGAGCAGTTCTTC.

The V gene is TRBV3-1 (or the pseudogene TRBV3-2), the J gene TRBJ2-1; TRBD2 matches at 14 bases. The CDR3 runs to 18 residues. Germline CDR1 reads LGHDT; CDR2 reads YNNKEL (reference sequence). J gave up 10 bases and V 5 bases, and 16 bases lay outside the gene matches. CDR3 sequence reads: CASSELGLAGDKLGEQFF. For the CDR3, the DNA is TGTGCCAGCAGCGAATTGGGACTAGCGGGGGATAAACTCGGGGAGCAGTTCTTC.

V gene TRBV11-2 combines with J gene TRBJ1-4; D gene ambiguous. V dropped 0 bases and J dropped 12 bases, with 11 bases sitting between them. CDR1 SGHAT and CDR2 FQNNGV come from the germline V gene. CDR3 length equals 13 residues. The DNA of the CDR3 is TGTGCCAGCAGCTTAGAAGTCGGGCGGGAACTGTTTTTT. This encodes CASSLEVGRELFF.

In DNA, the CDR3 is TGTGCCTGGGGGACTAGCGACGAGCAGTACTTC. Protein: CAWGTSDEQYF. This chain joins TRBV30 and TRBJ2-7, with 10 bases matching TRBD2. V lost 5 bases to trimming and J lost 5 bases; unmatched junction nucleotides: 0. The CDR3 spans 11 residues. Germline CDR1 GTSNPN, CDR2 SVGIG (reference sequence).

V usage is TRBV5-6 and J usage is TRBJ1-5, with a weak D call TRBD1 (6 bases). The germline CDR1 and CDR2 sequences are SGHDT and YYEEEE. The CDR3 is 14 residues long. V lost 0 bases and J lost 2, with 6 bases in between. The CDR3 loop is CASSLEGGNQPQHF. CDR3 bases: TGTGCCAGCAGCTTGGAGGGGGGCAATCAGCCCCAGCATTTT.